The source of this T cell receptor (beta chain) is a study of cytomegalovirus exposure and HLA in healthy donors. Study-wide results and limits: An observed cluster of highly shared sequence variants was recorded as a likely sequencing artifact.

Details on this clone: Its matching antigen is unknown.

In the PCR, 60 Vbeta and 13 Jbeta primers were used. Generated by immunoSEQ multiplex PCR, the TCRdb table keeps only in-frame clones and is missing some. Of around 200,000 clones listed, roughly 80% were seen once; the top ten hold around 3.1%. CDR3 length: 14 residues. Germline V CDR1 and CDR2: SGHDN, FVKESK. V shed 0 bases, J shed 6 bases, and the junction held 2 bases outside the gene matches. This clonotype originated in a female donor in good health and CMV-seronegative. The chain links TRBV14 to TRBJ1-2; TRBD1 matches 9 bases. Material for sequencing was PBMCs. CDR3 bases: TGTGCCAGCAGCCAAGACAGGGACAGGGATGGCTACACCTTC. It translates to CASSQDRDRDGYTF.